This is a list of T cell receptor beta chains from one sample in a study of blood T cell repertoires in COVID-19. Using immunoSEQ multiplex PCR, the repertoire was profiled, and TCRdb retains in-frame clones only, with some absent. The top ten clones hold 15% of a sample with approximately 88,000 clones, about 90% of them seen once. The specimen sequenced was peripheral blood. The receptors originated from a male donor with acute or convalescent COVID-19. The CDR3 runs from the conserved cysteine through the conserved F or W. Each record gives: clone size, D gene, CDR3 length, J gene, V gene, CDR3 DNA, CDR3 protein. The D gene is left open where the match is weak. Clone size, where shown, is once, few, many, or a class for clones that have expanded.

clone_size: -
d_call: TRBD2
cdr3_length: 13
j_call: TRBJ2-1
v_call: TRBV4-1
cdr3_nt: TGCGCCAGCAGCCCGCAGACTAGCGGGGCTCAGTTCTTC
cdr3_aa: CASSPQTSGAQFF

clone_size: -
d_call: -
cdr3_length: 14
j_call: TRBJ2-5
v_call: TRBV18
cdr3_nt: TGTGCCAGCTCACCACCGAGTCTGGAGGAGACCCAGTACTTC
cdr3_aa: CASSPPSLEETQYF

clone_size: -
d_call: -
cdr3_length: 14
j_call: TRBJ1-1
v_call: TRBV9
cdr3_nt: TGTGCCAGCAGCGTAGAGGGAGAGAGGACTGAAGCTTTCTTT
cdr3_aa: CASSVEGERTEAFF

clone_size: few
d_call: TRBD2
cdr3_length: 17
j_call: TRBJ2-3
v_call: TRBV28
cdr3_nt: TGTGCCAGCAGTTCCCCCTTGGGACTAGCGGACACAGATACGCAGTATTTT
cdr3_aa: CASSSPLGLADTDTQYF

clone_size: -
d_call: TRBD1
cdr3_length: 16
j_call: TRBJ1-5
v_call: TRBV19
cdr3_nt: TGTGCCAGTAGTGATACCGGGACAGGGGGTTATCAGCCCCAGCATTTT
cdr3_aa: CASSDTGTGGYQPQHF

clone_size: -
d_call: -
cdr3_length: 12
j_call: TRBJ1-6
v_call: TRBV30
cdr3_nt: TGTGCCTGGAGTGACAGATATTCACCCCTCCACTTT
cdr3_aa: CAWSDRYSPLHF

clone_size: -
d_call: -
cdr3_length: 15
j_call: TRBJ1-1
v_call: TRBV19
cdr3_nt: TGTGCCAGTAGTATAGCCGGCAGGGTGAACACTGAAGCTTTCTTT
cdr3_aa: CASSIAGRVNTEAFF

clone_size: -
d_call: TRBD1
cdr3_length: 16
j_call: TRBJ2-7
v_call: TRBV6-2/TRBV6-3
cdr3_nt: TGTGCCAGCAGCCCCCCCGGACAGGGTACTTCCTACGAGCAGTACTTC
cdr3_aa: CASSPPGQGTSYEQYF

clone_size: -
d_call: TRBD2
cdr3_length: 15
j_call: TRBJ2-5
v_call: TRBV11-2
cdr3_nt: TGTGCCAGCAGCTTAGGGGGACTAGCGGTGGAGACCCAGTACTTC
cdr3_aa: CASSLGGLAVETQYF

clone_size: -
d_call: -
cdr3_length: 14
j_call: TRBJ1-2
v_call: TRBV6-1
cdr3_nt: TGTGCCAGCAGTGAAACCGGGAGAAACTATGGCTACACCTTC
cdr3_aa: CASSETGRNYGYTF

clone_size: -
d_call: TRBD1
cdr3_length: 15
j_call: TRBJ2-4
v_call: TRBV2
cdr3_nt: TGTGCCAGCAGTTTACAGGGGGCCGCCGGGAGCATTCAGTACTTC
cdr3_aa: CASSLQGAAGSIQYF

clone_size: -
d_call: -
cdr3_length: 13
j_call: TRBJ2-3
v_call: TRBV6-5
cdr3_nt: TGTGCCAGCGGGAAGGGGTTCCCAGATACGCAGTATTTT
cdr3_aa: CASGKGFPDTQYF

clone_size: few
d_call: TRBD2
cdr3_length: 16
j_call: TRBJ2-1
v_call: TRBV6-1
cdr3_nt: TGTGCCAGCAGTGGGCAGGCCTCGGGGGGCTACAATGAGCAGTTCTTC
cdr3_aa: CASSGQASGGYNEQFF

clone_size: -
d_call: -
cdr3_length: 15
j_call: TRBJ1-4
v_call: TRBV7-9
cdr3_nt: TGTGCCAGCAGCTTATCGGGAGGGGGAAATGAAAAACTGTTTTTT
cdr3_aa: CASSLSGGGNEKLFF

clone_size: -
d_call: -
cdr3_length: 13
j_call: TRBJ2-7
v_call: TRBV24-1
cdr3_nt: TGTGCCACCAGTGATCCCTCTCGGGACGAGCAGTACTTC
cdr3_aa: CATSDPSRDEQYF

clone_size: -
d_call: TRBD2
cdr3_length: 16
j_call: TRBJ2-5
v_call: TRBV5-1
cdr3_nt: TGCGCCAGCAGCTTGGCTTCAGCGGGGGGGCGAGAGACCCAGTACTTC
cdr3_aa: CASSLASAGGRETQYF

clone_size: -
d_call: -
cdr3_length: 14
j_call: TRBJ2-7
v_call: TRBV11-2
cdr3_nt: TGTGCCAGCAGCCTCGTTGTGGCGGGGTACGAGCAGTACTTC
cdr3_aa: CASSLVVAGYEQYF

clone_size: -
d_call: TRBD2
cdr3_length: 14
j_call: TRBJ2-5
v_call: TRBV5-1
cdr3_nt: TGCGCCAGCAACCCAGCGGGGGGCATGGAGACCCAGTACTTC
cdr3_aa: CASNPAGGMETQYF

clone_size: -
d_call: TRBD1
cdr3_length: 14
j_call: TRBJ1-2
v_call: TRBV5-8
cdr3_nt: TGTGCCAGCAGCTTGTTAAGGGGGCTGTATGGCTACACCTTC
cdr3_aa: CASSLLRGLYGYTF

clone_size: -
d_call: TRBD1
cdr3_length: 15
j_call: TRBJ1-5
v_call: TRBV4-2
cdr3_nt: TGTGCCAGCAGCCAAGATACAGGGGCCGGCCAGCCCCAGCATTTT
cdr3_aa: CASSQDTGAGQPQHF

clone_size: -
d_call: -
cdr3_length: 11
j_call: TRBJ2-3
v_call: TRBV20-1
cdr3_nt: TGCAGTGCGCGGACAGTAGATACGCAGTATTTT
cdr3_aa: CSARTVDTQYF

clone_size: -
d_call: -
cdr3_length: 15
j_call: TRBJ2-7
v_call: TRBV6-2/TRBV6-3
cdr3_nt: TGTGCCAGCAGTTACCTCCCACGGGTTACCTACGAGCAGTACTTC
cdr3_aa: CASSYLPRVTYEQYF

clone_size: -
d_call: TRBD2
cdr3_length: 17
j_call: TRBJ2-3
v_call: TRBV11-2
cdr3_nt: TGTGCCAGCAGCTCCCTAGGGGCCGGGACTAGCAGGGATACGCAGTATTTT
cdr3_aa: CASSSLGAGTSRDTQYF

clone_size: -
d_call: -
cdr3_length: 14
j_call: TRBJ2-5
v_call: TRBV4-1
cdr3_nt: TGCGCCAGCAGCCACCCCGGGACTCCAGAGACCCAGTACTTC
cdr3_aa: CASSHPGTPETQYF

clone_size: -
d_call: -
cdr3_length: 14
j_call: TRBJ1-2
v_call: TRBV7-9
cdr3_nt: TGTGCCAGCAGCCACGGCGGGGTCAGCTATGGCTACACCTTC
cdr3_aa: CASSHGGVSYGYTF

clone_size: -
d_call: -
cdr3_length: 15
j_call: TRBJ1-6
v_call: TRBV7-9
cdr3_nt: TGTGCCAGCAGCTTATTGCACGCGTATAATTCACCCCTCCACTTT
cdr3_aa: CASSLLHAYNSPLHF

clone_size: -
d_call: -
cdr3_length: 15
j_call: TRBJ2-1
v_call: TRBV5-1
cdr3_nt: TGCGCCAGCAGCTCGACAGGTCGAGAAATCAATGAGCAGTTCTTC
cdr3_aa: CASSSTGREINEQFF

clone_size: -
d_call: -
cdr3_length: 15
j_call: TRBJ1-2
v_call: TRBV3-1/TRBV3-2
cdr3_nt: TGTGCCAGCAGCGCCCCGCCCGACGGGTCCTATGGCTACACCTTC
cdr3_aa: CASSAPPDGSYGYTF

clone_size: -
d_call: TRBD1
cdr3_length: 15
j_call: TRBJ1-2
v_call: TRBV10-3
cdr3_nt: TGTGCCATCAAGGGACAGGGGACGACGGGTTATGGCTACACCTTC
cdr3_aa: CAIKGQGTTGYGYTF

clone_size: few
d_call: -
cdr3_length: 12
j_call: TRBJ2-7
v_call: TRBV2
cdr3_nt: TGTGCCAGCAGGGGAGCAGACCCGCGGCAGTACTTC
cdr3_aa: CASRGADPRQYF

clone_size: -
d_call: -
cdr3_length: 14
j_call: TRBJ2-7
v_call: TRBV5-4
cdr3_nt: TGTGCCAGCAGTTTGGACAGTATCCTCTACGAGCAGTACTTC
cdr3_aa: CASSLDSILYEQYF

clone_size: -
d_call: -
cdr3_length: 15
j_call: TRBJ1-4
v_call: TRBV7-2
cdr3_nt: TGTGCCAGCAGCCCACAGGGCCCAGCTAATGAAAAACTGTTTTTT
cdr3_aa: CASSPQGPANEKLFF

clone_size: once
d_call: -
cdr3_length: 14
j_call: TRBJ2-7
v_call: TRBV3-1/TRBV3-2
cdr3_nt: TGTGCCAGCAGCCATTACCGGGGGAGGTACGAGCAGTACTTC
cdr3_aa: CASSHYRGRYEQYF

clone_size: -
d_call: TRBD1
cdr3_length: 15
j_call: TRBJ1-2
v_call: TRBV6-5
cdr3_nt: TGTGCCAGCAGTTATGATCGGGACAGCGGCTATGGCTACACCTTC
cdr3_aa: CASSYDRDSGYGYTF

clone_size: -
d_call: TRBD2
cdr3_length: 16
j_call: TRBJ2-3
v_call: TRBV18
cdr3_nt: TGTGCCAGCTCACCCCAACGCGGGGGGTCCACAGATACGCAGTATTTT
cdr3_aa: CASSPQRGGSTDTQYF

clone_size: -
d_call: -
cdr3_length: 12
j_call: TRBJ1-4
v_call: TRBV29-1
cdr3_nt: TGCAGCACACGGACTGGAGAAGAAAAACTGTTTTTT
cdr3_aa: CSTRTGEEKLFF

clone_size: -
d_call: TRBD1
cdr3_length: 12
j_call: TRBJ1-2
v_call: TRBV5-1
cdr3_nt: TGCGCCAGCAGCCCGGACAGGGACGGCTACACCTTC
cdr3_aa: CASSPDRDGYTF

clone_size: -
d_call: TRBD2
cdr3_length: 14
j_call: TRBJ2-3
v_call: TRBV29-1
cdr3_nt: TGCAGCGTCCCTAGCGGGGGGGGAGCAGATACGCAGTATTTT
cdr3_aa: CSVPSGGGADTQYF

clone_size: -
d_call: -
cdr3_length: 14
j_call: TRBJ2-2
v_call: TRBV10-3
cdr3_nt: TGTGCCATCAGGGAGGGCGGGGACACCGGGGAGCTGTTTTTT
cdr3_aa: CAIREGGDTGELFF

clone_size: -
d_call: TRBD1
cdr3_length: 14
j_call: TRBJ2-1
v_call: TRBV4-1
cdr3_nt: TGCGCCAGCAGCCAAAACAGGGGGTACAATGAGCAGTTCTTC
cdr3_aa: CASSQNRGYNEQFF

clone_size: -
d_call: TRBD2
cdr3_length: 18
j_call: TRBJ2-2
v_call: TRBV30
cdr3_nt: TGTGCCTGGTCCATCTTCAGAATAGCGGGGGGGCAGGCCGGGGAGCTGTTTTTT
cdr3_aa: CAWSIFRIAGGQAGELFF

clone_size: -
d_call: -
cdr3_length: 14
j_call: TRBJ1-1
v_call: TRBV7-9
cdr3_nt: TGTGCCAGCAGCTTAACTTTGCAGGGTATAGTAGCTTTCTTT
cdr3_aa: CASSLTLQGIVAFF

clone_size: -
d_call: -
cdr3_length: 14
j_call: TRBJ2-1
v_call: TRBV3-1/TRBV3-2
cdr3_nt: TGTGCCAGCAGCCAAGGGGCCAGGGACAATGAGCAGTTCTTC
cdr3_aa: CASSQGARDNEQFF

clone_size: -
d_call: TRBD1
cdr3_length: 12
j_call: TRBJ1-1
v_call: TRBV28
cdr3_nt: TGTGCCGGACAGGGGAAGCACACTGAAGCTTTCTTT
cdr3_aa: CAGQGKHTEAFF

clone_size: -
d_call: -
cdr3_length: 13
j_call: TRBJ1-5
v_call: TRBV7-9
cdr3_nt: TGTGCCAGCAGCTTTCAGGCTAATCAGCCCCAGCATTTT
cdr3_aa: CASSFQANQPQHF

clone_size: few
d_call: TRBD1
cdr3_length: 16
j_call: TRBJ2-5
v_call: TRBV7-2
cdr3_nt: TGTGCCAGCAGCTTAGGTCCCAGGGACAGGGCCGAGACCCAGTACTTC
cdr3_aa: CASSLGPRDRAETQYF

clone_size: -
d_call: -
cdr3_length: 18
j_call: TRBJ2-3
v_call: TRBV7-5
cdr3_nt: TGTGCCAGAAGCTTAGCGGTGCTAGCGGGGTCTACGACAGATACGCAGTATTTT
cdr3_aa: CARSLAVLAGSTTDTQYF

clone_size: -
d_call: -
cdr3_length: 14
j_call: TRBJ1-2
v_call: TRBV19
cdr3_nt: TGTGCCAGTACCCGAGTGGGCAGGGCCCATGGCTACACCTTC
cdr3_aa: CASTRVGRAHGYTF